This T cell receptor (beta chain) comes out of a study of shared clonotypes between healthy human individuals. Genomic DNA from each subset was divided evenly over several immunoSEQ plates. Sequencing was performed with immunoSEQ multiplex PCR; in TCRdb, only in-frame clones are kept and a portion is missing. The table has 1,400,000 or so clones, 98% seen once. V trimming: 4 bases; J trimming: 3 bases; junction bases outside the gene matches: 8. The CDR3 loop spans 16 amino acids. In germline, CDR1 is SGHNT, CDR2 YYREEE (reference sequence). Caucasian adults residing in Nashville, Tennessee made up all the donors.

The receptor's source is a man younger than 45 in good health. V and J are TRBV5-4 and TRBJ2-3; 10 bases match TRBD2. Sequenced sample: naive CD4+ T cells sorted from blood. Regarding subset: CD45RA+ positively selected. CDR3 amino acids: CASSVGLAVITDTQYF. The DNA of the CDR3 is TGTGCCAGCAGCGTTGGACTAGCGGTTATTACAGATACGCAGTATTTT.